Presented here are 31 T cell receptor beta chains from one specimen sequenced in a study of T cell repertoires in cytomegalovirus infection. TCRdb analysed the reads with MiXCR anew, one entry per CDR3 protein. The data contain 600,000 to 800,000 distinct CDR3 sequences, more than 20% of them seen just once; the ten biggest clones take up approximately 8%. Sequencing was done on a sample of CD8+ T cells from PBMCs. The receptors originated from a human donor in good health (CMV status not recorded). Some clones in this sample may be carry-over from other donors' samples.

The sample holds a few counts of this clonotype. The V call is TRBV12-3 or TRBV12-4, the J call TRBJ2-1, with TRBD1 identical over 8 bases. This CDR3 comprises 15 residues. J lost 2 bases, V lost 6 bases, and 6 bases had no gene match. The DNA for the CDR3 is TGTGCCAGCAGCCCGTCGACAGGGGCCTACAATGAGCAGTTCTTC. Translated: CASSPSTGAYNEQFF.

This clonotype came up many times. J is TRBJ1-2 and V is TRBV7-9; D might be TRBD1 (5 bases). The CDR3 spans 16 residues. Germline lookup yields CDR1 SEHNR and CDR2 FQNEAQ (reference sequence). Trimming took 1 base from V and 3 from J, leaving 15 bases between them. The CDR3 DNA reads as TGTGCCAGCAGCTTAGACCGGGGCTCGGGGGACTATGGCTACACCTTC. This encodes CASSLDRGSGDYGYTF.

The gene calls are TRBV29-1 and TRBJ1-2, with a possible D match to TRBD1 (6 bases). This CDR3 is built from 13 residues. From germline, CDR1 is SQVTM and CDR2 ANQGSEA. Deletions cut 2 bases from V and 2 bases from J, with 9 bases between. The CDR3 spells CSVETGSNYGYTF. CDR3 sequence (DNA): TGCAGCGTTGAAACAGGGTCAAACTATGGCTACACCTTC. The complete variable domain, with remaining parts taken from reference TRBV29-1 and TRBJ1-2, reads SAVISQKPSRDICQRGTSLTIQCQVDSQVTMMFWYRQQPGQSLTLIATANQGSEATYESGFVIDKFPISRPNLTFSTLTVSNMSPEDSSIYLCSVETGSNYGYTFGSGTRLTVV.

Note on this clonotype: Given a much more abundant clone one base away, this may be a read error. V gene TRBV7-2 combines with J gene TRBJ1-2, with a tentative D call TRBD1 (6 bases). Germline CDR1 reads SGHTA; CDR2 reads FQGNSA. CDR3 length equals 14 residues. V lost 6 bases, J lost 4 bases, and 15 bases lay in between. The CDR3 nucleotides read TGTGCCAGCAGATCGTCGACAGGAAGCTATGGCTACACCTTC. Translated: CASRSSTGSYGYTF.

This clonotype was seen a handful of times. The chain carries TRBV29-1 and TRBJ2-5; 9 bases are a match to TRBD1. The V and J ends lost 4 bases and 5 bases, in that order; junction bases with no gene match: 8. In germline, CDR1 is SQVTM, CDR2 ANQGSEA. The CDR3 consists of 14 residues. The CDR3 protein is CSVGTGDERETQYF. CDR3 sequence (DNA): TGCAGCGTTGGGACAGGGGACGAACGGGAGACCCAGTACTTC.

Many counts were recorded for this clonotype. The chain combines TRBV10-1 with TRBJ2-5; D is ambiguous. This CDR3 is built from 14 residues. Trimming stripped 3 bases from V and 1 base from J, with 9 bases between. The germline gives CDR1 WNHNN, CDR2 SYGVQD (reference sequence). The CDR3 DNA follows: TGCGCCAGCAGTGAACGGGCCCTCCAAGAGACCCAGTACTTC. Amino acid sequence: CASSERALQETQYF.

This clonotype was observed a handful of times. J is TRBJ2-6 and V is TRBV7-8; 10 bases align to TRBD1. With 2 bases clipped from V and 1 base from J, the junction kept 5 bases outside the gene matches. CDR1 and CDR2 from the germline V gene are SGHVS and FQNEAQ. This CDR3 spans 18 amino acids. Here the CDR3 DNA reads TGTGCCAGCAGCTTACCCCGGGACAGGGGATCTGGGGCCAACGTCCTGACTTTC. This codes for CASSLPRDRGSGANVLTF.

There are a few counts of this clonotype. The V gene is TRBV9, the J gene TRBJ2-1, with D uncertain. Germline CDR1 SGDLS, CDR2 YYNGEE. This CDR3 spans 15 amino acids. Deletions cut 3 bases from V and 0 bases from J, with 10 bases between. In DNA, the CDR3 is TGTGCCAGCAGCGCCGGGTTGGGCTCCTACAATGAGCAGTTCTTC. It yields the protein CASSAGLGSYNEQFF.

The CDR3 DNA is TGTGCCAGCAAATCCCCCAATGAAAAACTGTTTTTT. As protein: CASKSPNEKLFF. This chain links TRBV7-9 with TRBJ1-4; the D is unclear. CDR1 SEHNR and CDR2 FQNEAQ come from the germline V gene (reference sequence). CDR3 length: 12 amino acids. Trimming cost V 7 bases and J 5 bases, with 8 bases left between them.

The gene calls are TRBV6-6 and TRBJ2-7; no clear D gene. The V gene's germline CDR1 is MNHNY and CDR2 SVGAGI (reference sequence). The CDR3 has 14 residues. The ends were cut back, 0 bases at V and 6 bases at J, with 12 bases in the middle. DNA of the CDR3: TGTGCCAGCAGTTACTCAGCGATCCGAGGCGAGCAGTACTTC. Protein sequence: CASSYSAIRGEQYF.

Ten or more counts support this clonotype. V is TRBV7-2 and J is TRBJ2-5, with 7 bases fitting TRBD1. Germline V lookup: CDR1 SGHTA, CDR2 FQGNSA. V was clipped by 5 bases and J by 4 bases; unmatched bases: 7. The CDR3 is 14 amino acids. This CDR3 reads CASSPGQTPETQYF. CDR3 in DNA: TGTGCCAGCAGCCCGGGACAGACTCCAGAGACCCAGTACTTC.

This clonotype was seen at least ten times. The genes are TRBV28 and TRBJ2-1; D is unresolved. There are 15 residues in the CDR3. Germline lookup yields CDR1 MDHEN and CDR2 SYDVKM. V lost 7 bases, J lost 5 bases, and 18 bases lay in between. DNA for the CDR3: TGTGCCAGCAACCCGTTTACACCACTTAACAATGAGCAGTTCTTC. Translating it yields CASNPFTPLNNEQFF.

The chain joins TRBV7-8 to TRBJ2-2; D uncertain. Trimming removed 5 bases at V and 0 bases at J, with 10 bases between. There are 15 residues in the CDR3. Germline V gives CDR1 SGHVS, CDR2 FQNEAQ. CDR3: CASSLRVANTGELFF. The CDR3 bases are TGTGCCAGCAGCCTTCGGGTAGCGAACACCGGGGAGCTGTTTTTT.

With regard to this clonotype: A much bigger clone sits one base away, suggesting this may be a read error. The chain links TRBV5-5 to TRBJ2-5, with 8 bases that match TRBD1. The CDR3 has 14 residues. Germline CDR1 SGHKS, CDR2 YYEKEE (reference sequence). The CDR3 nucleotides are TGTGCCGGCAGCCTATGGACAGGGAGGGAGACCCAGTACTTC. Its protein product is CAGSLWTGRETQYF. Combining the CDR3 with reference TRBV5-5 and TRBJ2-5 gives the whole variable domain DAGVTQSPTHLIKTRGQQVTLRCSPISGHKSVSWYQQVLGQGPQFIFQYYEKEERGRGNFPDRFSARQFPNYSSELNVNALLLGDSALYLCAGSLWTGRETQYFGPGTRLLVL.

The V gene is TRBV20-1, the J gene TRBJ2-1; the D is unclear. Germline CDR1 is DFQATT and CDR2 is SNEGSKA (reference sequence). The CDR3 runs to 13 residues. The V and J ends lost 0 bases and 9 bases respectively, with 12 bases between them. This CDR3 is CSARDGDNIEQFF. CDR3 DNA sequence: TGCAGTGCTAGAGATGGCGACAATATTGAGCAGTTCTTC.

The J gene is TRBJ1-2, the V gene TRBV29-1, with D perhaps matching TRBD1 (5 bases). The CDR3 contains 13 residues. In germline, CDR1 is SQVTM, CDR2 ANQGSEA. V gave up 6 bases and J gave up 7 bases, with 18 bases separating them. The CDR3 loop is CSVQGGGAPGYTF. In nucleotides, the CDR3 is TGCAGCGTACAAGGAGGAGGGGCGCCTGGCTACACCTTC. The full variable domain, in which reference TRBV29-1 and TRBJ1-2 provide the parts outside the CDR3, is SAVISQKPSRDICQRGTSLTIQCQVDSQVTMMFWYRQQPGQSLTLIATANQGSEATYESGFVIDKFPISRPNLTFSTLTVSNMSPEDSSIYLCSVQGGGAPGYTFGSGTRLTVV.

The chain uses TRBV9 and TRBJ2-6; D not resolved. Trimming took 0 bases from V and 0 from J, leaving 4 bases between them. CDR3 length equals 15 residues. CDR1 is SGDLS, CDR2 YYNGEE, per germline. For the CDR3, the DNA is TGTGCCAGCAGCGTAGGAATCTCTGGGGCCAACGTCCTGACTTTC. It yields the protein CASSVGISGANVLTF.

About this clonotype itself: A much more abundant neighbour one base away suggests this may be a read error. The chain carries TRBV7-3 and TRBJ1-5; TRBD1 agrees at 9 bases. The germline CDR1 and CDR2 sequences are SGHTA and FQGTGA. The CDR3 extends over 17 amino acids. Written as DNA, the CDR3 is TGTGTCAGCAGCCATCGGGACAGGGCGAGAAGCAATCAGCCCCAGCATTTT. It specifies CVSSHRDRARSNQPQHF. Full variable domain (outside the CDR3, taken from reference TRBV7-3 and TRBJ1-5): GAGVSQTPSNKVTEKGKYVELRCDPISGHTALYWYRQSLGQGPEFLIYFQGTGAADDSGLPNDRFFAVRPEGSVSTLKIQRTERGDSAVYLCVSSHRDRARSNQPQHFGDGTRLSIL.

This chain joins TRBV23-1 and TRBJ2-3; D may be TRBD1 (6 bases). TRBV23-1 is reported as an ORF; its role is uncertain. This CDR3 spans 15 amino acids. Trimming shortened V by 11 bases and J by 0 bases, and 18 bases separated the two germline ends. The CDR3 DNA sequence: TGCGCCTTCTCGAGATGGGACACTAGCACAGATACGCAGTATTTT. The encoded protein is CAFSRWDTSTDTQYF.

About this clonotype itself: A single base separates this from a much larger clone, so it may be a read error. The genes are TRBV12-3 or TRBV12-4 and TRBJ1-5; 10 nucleotides line up with TRBD1. This CDR3 spans 14 amino acids. CDR3 in amino acids: CVSSRTGGVQPQHF. The CDR3, as DNA: TGTGTCAGCAGTCGGACAGGGGGAGTTCAGCCCCAGCATTTT.

The table lists this clonotype with a few counts. The V and J genes are TRBV7-9 and TRBJ2-2, with 8 bases matching TRBD1. V was pared by 6 bases and J by 3 bases, with 6 bases of the junction left unmatched. Germline V lookup: CDR1 SEHNR, CDR2 FQNEAQ (reference sequence). CDR3 length equals 15 residues. Here the CDR3 reads CASRAKDRDTGELFF. Written as DNA, the CDR3 is TGTGCCAGCAGAGCCAAGGACAGGGACACCGGGGAGCTGTTTTTT. The full variable domain, with the rest looked up from reference TRBV7-9 and TRBJ2-2, is DTGVSQNPRHKITKRGQNVTFRCDPISEHNRLYWYRQTLGQGPEFLTYFQNEAQLEKSRLLSDRFSAERPKGSFSTLEIQRTEQGDSAMYLCASRAKDRDTGELFFGEGSRLTVL.

This clonotype was seen more than once but under ten times. The V call is TRBV12-5, the J call TRBJ2-3, with D unresolved. The CDR3 loop spans 11 amino acids. V was pared by 6 bases and J by 7 bases, with 8 bases between. Germline V gene sequence: CDR1 LGHNT, CDR2 FRNRAP. CDR3 sequence: CASGPGNTQYF. CDR3 sequence (DNA): TGTGCTAGTGGCCCCGGTAATACGCAGTATTTT. The full variable domain, completed using reference TRBV12-5 and TRBJ2-3, is DARVTQTPRHKVTEMGQEVTMRCQPILGHNTVFWYRQTMMQGLELLAYFRNRAPLDDSGMPKDRFSAEMPDATLATLKIQPSEPRDSAVYFCASGPGNTQYFGPGTRLTVL.

This clonotype was counted at least ten times. The chain combines TRBV6-6 with TRBJ2-1; 7 positions match TRBD1. CDR1 and CDR2 from the germline V gene are MNHNY and SVGAGI (reference sequence). The CDR3 consists of 14 residues. V lost 0 bases, J lost 8 bases, and 4 bases stayed unmatched. The CDR3 is CASSYSTGRDEQFF. The CDR3 DNA sequence: TGTGCCAGCAGTTACTCGACAGGGAGAGATGAGCAGTTCTTC.

This clonotype has ten or more counts. V is TRBV7-9 and J is TRBJ2-6; D ambiguous. The CDR3 is 14 residues long. CDR1 and CDR2 from the germline V gene are SEHNR and FQNEAQ (reference sequence). The ends were cut back, 1 base at V and 6 bases at J, with 7 bases in the middle. The CDR3 protein is CASSLVLLANVLTF. The CDR3 nucleotides are TGTGCCAGCAGCTTAGTTCTCTTGGCCAACGTCCTGACTTTC.

This chain uses TRBV7-2 with TRBJ2-1; 9 bases are a match to TRBD2. After removal of 2 bases from V and 5 bases from J, the junction contained 7 bases not matched to a gene. CDR1 and CDR2 from the germline V gene are SGHTA and FQGNSA. This CDR3 region has 16 residues. The CDR3 here is CASSLMGGGANNEQFF. The CDR3 DNA reads TGTGCCAGCAGCTTAATGGGCGGGGGGGCGAACAATGAGCAGTTCTTC.

V gene TRBV10-3 combines with J gene TRBJ2-5; D call uncertain. This CDR3 region has 12 residues. Trimming removed 6 bases at V and 3 bases at J, with 8 bases between. Germline-derived CDR1 and CDR2 are ENHRY and SYGVKD. The CDR3: CAISTWEETQYF. CDR3 nucleotides: TGTGCCATCAGCACCTGGGAAGAGACCCAGTACTTC.

The table lists this clonotype with a few counts. This chain uses TRBV27 with TRBJ2-3; D call uncertain. This CDR3 is 15 amino acids long. CDR1 and CDR2 (germline): MNHEY, SMNVEV (reference sequence). Trimming pared 3 bases from V and 1 base from J, leaving 11 bases between. CDR3 in amino acids: CASSFRKSGTDTQYF. The CDR3 DNA is TGTGCCAGCAGTTTTCGCAAGTCGGGCACAGATACGCAGTATTTT.

This chain connects TRBV7-9 to TRBJ1-5; weak D call: TRBD1 (5 bases). This CDR3 region has 16 residues. V was shortened by 2 bases and J by 4 bases, with 15 bases between the two germline ends. CDR1 SEHNR and CDR2 FQNEAQ come from the germline V gene (reference sequence). The CDR3 DNA reads as TGTGCCAGCAGCTTAAGTCGGGCAGGGCTAAATCAGCCCCAGCATTTT. Amino acids: CASSLSRAGLNQPQHF.

This clonotype was seen a few times. The CDR3 reads CASSSVTYEQYF. The CDR3 DNA reads as TGTGCCAGCAGTTCGGTTACCTACGAGCAGTACTTC. V usage is TRBV6-2 or TRBV6-3 and J usage is TRBJ2-7; the D is unclear. The CDR3 has 12 residues. V lost 4 bases, J lost 2 bases, and 6 bases lay in between. Germline V CDR1 and CDR2: MNHEY, SVGEGT.

This clonotype was recorded only once. Its ends do not fully match the called genes, so a read error is possible. The chain employs TRBV15 and TRBJ1-2; D uncertain. There are 14 residues in the CDR3. The germline V gene has CDR1 LNHNV and CDR2 YYDKDF (reference sequence). This CDR3 is CVTSRVHSEYGYTF. CDR3 coding DNA: TGTGTCACCAGCAGAGTCCACTCAGAGTATGGCTACACCTTC.

This clonotype came up once. The rearrangement joins TRBV2 to TRBJ2-5, with TRBD2 matching 10 bases. The CDR3 spans 14 residues. The junction had 0 bases not matched to a gene; V was cut back by 4 bases and J by 1 base. Germline loops: CDR1 SNHLY, CDR2 FYNNEI. The CDR3 nucleotides read TGTGCCAGCAGTGGGACTAGCGGCCAAGAGACCCAGTACTTC. Translating it yields CASSGTSGQETQYF.